This TCR beta chain was identified during a study of blood T cell repertoires in COVID-19. Looking at the study overall: From T cells, B-cell-depleted T cells, or PBMCs came the material, which was cDNA or gDNA.

Data came from immunoSEQ multiplex PCR; TCRdb stores just in-frame clones and leaves some out. The table records about 270,000 clones, about nine tenths of them present only once. Cohort placement rested on clinical history that participants reported themselves. Germline CDR1 KGHSH, CDR2 LQKENI. The length of the CDR3 is 13 residues. The V end lost 3 bases, the J end lost 10 bases, and 15 bases lay between the germline ends. This clonotype was obtained from a woman aged 30 to 39 with acute COVID-19. Sequencing was performed on PBMCs or T cells enriched from blood (not recorded which). The chain uses TRBV18 and TRBJ1-2; maybe TRBD1 (6 bases). The CDR3 region is CASSPEDSRAYTF. CDR3 nucleotides: TGTGCCAGCTCACCGGAGGACAGTAGGGCCTACACCTTC.